The TCR beta chain described here comes from a study of neurological immune-mediated disorders. Study-wide results and caveats: None of the CDR3 amino acid sequences found in expanded clones was shared across subjects. This suggests that the TCR-beta repertoires were private in all groups. HTLV-1-associated myelopathy ranked highest for TCR clonal expansion and multiple sclerosis lowest, beneath healthy controls.

In this sample, this clonotype turned up many times. Its specificity is not known. Over 160 million TCR-beta sequences from 15-18 subjects were obtained in each sequencing run. TCRdb re-derived calls from the 5' RACE reads in MiXCR, one entry per CDR3 protein. Among tens of thousands of distinct CDR3 sequences, 4.5% were seen once, and the ten largest hold approximately 7%. This clonotype was sampled from a man in his thirties or forties with multiple sclerosis. Input material: PBMCs.

CDR3 protein: CASSGGKNIQYF. The CDR3 DNA is TGTGCCAGCAGTGGAGGCAAAAACATTCAGTACTTC. The chain employs TRBV2 and TRBJ2-4; D is ambiguous. Germline loops: CDR1 SNHLY, CDR2 FYNNEI. Trimming removed 4 bases at V and 3 bases at J, with 4 bases between. This CDR3 contains 12 residues.